Shown below are 5 T cell receptor beta chains from a single sample sequenced in a study of OX40 agonist ivuxolimab in advanced cancers. Assay: immunoSEQ multiplex PCR; the TCRdb copy retains only in-frame clones and omits some. The table lists some 74,000 clones, approximately 83% of them singletons, with more than 0.45% in the top ten. The sequencing used CD4+ or CD8+ T cells sorted from blood, collected in a trial of the OX40 agonist ivuxolimab. The source is an adult with an advanced solid tumor such as melanoma, head and neck, liver or kidney cancer.

This chain uses TRBV7-2 with TRBJ2-7, with a tentative D call TRBD2 (6 bases). The V end lost 5 bases, the J end lost 3 bases, and 11 bases lay between the germline ends. CDR1 is SGHTA and CDR2 is FQGNSA in the germline V gene. The CDR3 is 13 amino acids. The CDR3 sequence is CASSRSGLYEQYF. The CDR3, as DNA: TGTGCCAGCAGCCGGTCGGGACTCTACGAGCAGTACTTC.

V usage is TRBV6-5 and J usage is TRBJ1-4; TRBD1 agrees at 8 bases. CDR1 MNHEY and CDR2 SVGAGI come from the germline V gene. The CDR3 extends over 14 amino acids. Unmatched junction bases numbered 2, after V lost 3 bases and J lost 5 bases. The CDR3, as DNA: TGTGCCAGCAGTTATCGGACAGGGAATGAAAAACTGTTTTTT. Its translation: CASSYRTGNEKLFF.

The gene calls are TRBV28 and TRBJ2-3, with D possibly TRBD2 on 5 matching bases. Germline V gene data show CDR1 as MDHEN and CDR2 as SYDVKM. V was pared by 6 bases and J by 6 bases, with 16 bases between. CDR3 length equals 14 residues. As DNA, the CDR3 is TGTGCCAGCAGAGGTAGCCGAGGGTTGGATACGCAGTATTTT. Translated: CASRGSRGLDTQYF.

The chain has TRBV11-2 and TRBJ1-6, with D perhaps matching TRBD1 (6 bases). The CDR3 runs 16 residues. Germline V CDR1 and CDR2: SGHAT, FQNNGV. V was trimmed by 4 bases and J by 7 bases, leaving 17 bases between them. The CDR3 DNA is TGTGCCAGCAGCTCAATACAGGGTGTGGGGAATTCACCCCTCCACTTT. Translated, it gives CASSSIQGVGNSPLHF.

The chain is built from TRBV28 and TRBJ2-7; tentatively, D is TRBD2 (7 bases). This CDR3 region has 14 residues. Germline V gene data show CDR1 as MDHEN and CDR2 as SYDVKM. Between the trimmed V and J ends, which lost 6 bases and 5 bases, there was a span of 17 bases. CDR3 DNA sequence: TGTGCCAGCAGCAAAAGGGGGGGGACGAACGAGCAGTACTTC. Encoded protein: CASSKRGGTNEQYF.